This note documents a single TCR beta chain sequence. This sample was taken from a study of blood T cell repertoires in COVID-19. Study at large: Researchers got acute and convalescent COVID-19 samples from the United States, Italy and Spain. PBMCs, B-cell-depleted T cells, or T cells were the source of the cDNA or gDNA that made up the material.

The CDR3 is made up of 11 amino acids. Germline lookup yields CDR1 LNHDA and CDR2 SQIVND (reference sequence). As processed by the authors: Amplifying reference gene primers gave estimates of nucleated cell counts. The protocol was immunoSEQ multiplex PCR, while the TCRdb copy is restricted to in-frame clones and leaves out a portion. V and J calls and clone size are as listed in that table; D and trimming were resolved from the DNA. The sample has around 200,000 clones, about four fifths seen once. The chain couples TRBV19 to TRBJ2-1, with 8 bases that match TRBD2. The sequence was collected from a woman at least 80 years old with acute or convalescent COVID-19. Sequenced sample: peripheral blood. The CDR3 sequence is CGAGGYNEQFF. The CDR3, as DNA: TGTGGGGCGGGGGGCTACAATGAGCAGTTCTTC.